This is a list of T cell receptor beta chains from one sample in a study of regulatory T cells in long-lasting Graves disease. TCRdb used MiXCR to reprocess the multiplex PCR reads, holding one entry per CDR3 protein. The table has 350,000 to 550,000 distinct CDR3 sequences, just under 15% seen once. These data were also filed under a second study, of T cells in Graves' hyperthyroidism and ophthalmopathy.

The source was peripheral blood mononuclear cells (PBMCs), collected at new diagnosis, from a patient treated with antithyroid drugs. The receptors here all came from a woman in her thirties with Graves disease. CDR3s include the opening cysteine and the closing phenylalanine or tryptophan. The D gene is left open where the match is weak. Some rows mark clone size as missing; the rest say once, few, many or name a class of expanded clone.

clone_size	d_call	v_call	j_call	cdr3_nt	cdr3_aa
many	.	TRBV18	TRBJ2-3	TGTGCCAGCTCCCCCACGAAGGCAGATACGCAGTATTTT	CASSPTKADTQYF
many	.	TRBV6-2/TRBV6-3	TRBJ2-3	TGTGCCAGCAGTACTCGCCGGACCACAGATACGCAGTATTTT	CASSTRRTTDTQYF
few	.	TRBV6-1	TRBJ2-5	TGTGCCAGCATTAGGCTCGACCCGTACCAAGAGACCCAGTACTTC	CASIRLDPYQETQYF
many	.	TRBV2	TRBJ2-7	TGTGCCAGCACGTCACATTACGAGCAGTACTTC	CASTSHYEQYF
.	TRBD1	TRBV24-1	TRBJ2-5	TGTGCCACCAGTGCCGGGACAGTCCAAGAGACCCAGTACTTC	CATSAGTVQETQYF
.	TRBD2	TRBV5-1	TRBJ2-7	TGCGCCAGCAGCTTCGAGACTAGCGGGCCCTACGAGCAGTACTTC	CASSFETSGPYEQYF
many	.	TRBV30	TRBJ1-2	TGTGCCTGTGCAGGCTATGGCTACACCTTC	CACAGYGYTF
many	TRBD2	TRBV20-1	TRBJ2-1	TGCAGTGCTAGGGCTAGCGGGAAGGGCTACAATGAGCAGTTCTTC	CSARASGKGYNEQFF
few	TRBD1	TRBV7-9	TRBJ2-3	TGTGCCAGCAGCGAAAAAAGCTGGACAGGGGGCAGATCGAGCACAGATACGCAGTATTTT	CASSEKSWTGGRSSTDTQYF
.	.	TRBV12-3/TRBV12-4	TRBJ2-6	TGTGCCAGCAGTTTTGGCAGGGTTAGCTCTGGGGCCAACGTCCTGACTTTC	CASSFGRVSSGANVLTF